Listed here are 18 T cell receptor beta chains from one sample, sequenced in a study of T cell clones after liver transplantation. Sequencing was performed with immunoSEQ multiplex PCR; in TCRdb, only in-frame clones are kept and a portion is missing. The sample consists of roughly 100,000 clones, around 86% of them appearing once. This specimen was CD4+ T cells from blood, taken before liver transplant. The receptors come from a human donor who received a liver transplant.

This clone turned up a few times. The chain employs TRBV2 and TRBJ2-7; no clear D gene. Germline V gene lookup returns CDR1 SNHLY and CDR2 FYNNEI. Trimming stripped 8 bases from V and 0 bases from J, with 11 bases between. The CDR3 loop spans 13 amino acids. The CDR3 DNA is TGTGCCAGCGGAGTCCTCCTCTCCTACGAGCAGTACTTC. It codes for CASGVLLSYEQYF.

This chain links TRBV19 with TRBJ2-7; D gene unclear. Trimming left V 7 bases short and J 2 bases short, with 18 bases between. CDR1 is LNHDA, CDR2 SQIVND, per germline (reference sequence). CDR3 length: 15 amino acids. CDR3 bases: TGTGCCAGTACCCCCAGTGGTGACGGTACCTACGAGCAGTACTTC. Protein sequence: CASTPSGDGTYEQYF. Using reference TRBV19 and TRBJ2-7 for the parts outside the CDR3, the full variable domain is DGGITQSPKYLFRKEGQNVTLSCEQNLNHDAMYWYRQDPGQGLRLIYYSQIVNDFQKGDIAEGYSVSREKKESFPLTVTSAQKNPTAFYLCASTPSGDGTYEQYFGPGTRLTVT.

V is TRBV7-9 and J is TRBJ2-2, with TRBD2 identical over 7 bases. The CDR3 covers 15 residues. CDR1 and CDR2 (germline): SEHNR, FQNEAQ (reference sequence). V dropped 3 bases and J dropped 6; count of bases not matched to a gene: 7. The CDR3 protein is CASSLGGEHSGELFF. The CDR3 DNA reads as TGTGCCAGCAGCTTGGGAGGGGAACATTCCGGGGAGCTGTTTTTT.

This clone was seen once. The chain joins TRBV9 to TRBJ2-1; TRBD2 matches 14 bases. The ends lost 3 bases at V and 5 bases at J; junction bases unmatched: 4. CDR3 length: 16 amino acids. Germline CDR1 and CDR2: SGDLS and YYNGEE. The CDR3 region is CASSESGLAGDNEQFF. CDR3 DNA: TGTGCCAGCAGCGAATCGGGACTAGCGGGAGACAATGAGCAGTTCTTC.

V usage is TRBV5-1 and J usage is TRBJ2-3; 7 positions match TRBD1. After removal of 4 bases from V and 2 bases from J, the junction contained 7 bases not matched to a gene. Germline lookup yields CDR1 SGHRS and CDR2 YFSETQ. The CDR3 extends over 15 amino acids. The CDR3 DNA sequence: TGCGCCAGCAGCATGGGACAGTTCTTCACAGATACGCAGTATTTT. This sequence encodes CASSMGQFFTDTQYF.

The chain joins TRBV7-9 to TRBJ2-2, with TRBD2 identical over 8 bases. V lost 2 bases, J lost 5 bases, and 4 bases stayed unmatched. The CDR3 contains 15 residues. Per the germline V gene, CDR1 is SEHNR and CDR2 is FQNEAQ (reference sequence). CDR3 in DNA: TGTGCCAGCAGCTTACTGGCGGGAGGTACCGGGGAGCTGTTTTTT. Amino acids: CASSLLAGGTGELFF.

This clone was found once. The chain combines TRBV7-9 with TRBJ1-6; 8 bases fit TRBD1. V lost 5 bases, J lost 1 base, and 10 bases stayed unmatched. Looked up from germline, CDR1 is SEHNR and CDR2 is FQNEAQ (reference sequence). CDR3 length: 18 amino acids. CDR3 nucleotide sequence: TGTGCCAGCAGCCTCGGGACAGGAAGGGGGTCCTATAATTCACCCCTCCACTTT. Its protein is CASSLGTGRGSYNSPLHF. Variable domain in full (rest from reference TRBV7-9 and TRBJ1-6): DTGVSQNPRHKITKRGQNVTFRCDPISEHNRLYWYRQTLGQGPEFLTYFQNEAQLEKSRLLSDRFSAERPKGSFSTLEIQRTEQGDSAMYLCASSLGTGRGSYNSPLHFGNGTRLTVT.

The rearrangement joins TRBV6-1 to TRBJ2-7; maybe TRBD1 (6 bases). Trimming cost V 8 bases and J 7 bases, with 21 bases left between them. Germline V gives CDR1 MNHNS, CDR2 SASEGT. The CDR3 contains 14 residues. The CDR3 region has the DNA TGTGCCAGCCCACCGCCAGGGGAATTGCGGGAGCAGTACTTC. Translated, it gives CASPPPGELREQYF.

The CDR3 nucleotides read TGTGCCAGCTCACCAATCGCTACCTACGAGCAGTACTTC. Amino acid sequence: CASSPIATYEQYF. The V gene is TRBV18, the J gene TRBJ2-7; D is unclear. Germline V gene lookup returns CDR1 KGHSH and CDR2 LQKENI. V was shortened by 2 bases and J by 2 bases, with 7 bases between the two germline ends. CDR3 length: 13 residues. Supplemented by reference TRBV18 and TRBJ2-7, the full variable domain reads NAGVMQNPRHLVRRRGQEARLRCSPMKGHSHVYWYRQLPEEGLKFMVYLQKENIIDESGMPKERFSAEFPKEGPSILRIQQVVRGDSAAYFCASSPIATYEQYFGPGTRLTVT.

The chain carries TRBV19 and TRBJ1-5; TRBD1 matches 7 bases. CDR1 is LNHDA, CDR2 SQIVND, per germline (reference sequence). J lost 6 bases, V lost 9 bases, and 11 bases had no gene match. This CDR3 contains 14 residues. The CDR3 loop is CASMDGGGSQPQHF. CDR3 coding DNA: TGTGCCAGCATGGACGGAGGGGGCAGTCAGCCCCAGCATTTT. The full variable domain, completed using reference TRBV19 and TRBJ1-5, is DGGITQSPKYLFRKEGQNVTLSCEQNLNHDAMYWYRQDPGQGLRLIYYSQIVNDFQKGDIAEGYSVSREKKESFPLTVTSAQKNPTAFYLCASMDGGGSQPQHFGDGTRLSIL.

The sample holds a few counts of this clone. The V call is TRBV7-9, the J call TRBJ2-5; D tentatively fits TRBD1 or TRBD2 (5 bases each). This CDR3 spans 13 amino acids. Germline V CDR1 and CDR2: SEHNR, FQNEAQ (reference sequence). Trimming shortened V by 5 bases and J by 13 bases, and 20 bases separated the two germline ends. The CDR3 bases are TGTGCCAGCAGCGCCGGGACCTTACAGACCGCGTACTTC. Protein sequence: CASSAGTLQTAYF.

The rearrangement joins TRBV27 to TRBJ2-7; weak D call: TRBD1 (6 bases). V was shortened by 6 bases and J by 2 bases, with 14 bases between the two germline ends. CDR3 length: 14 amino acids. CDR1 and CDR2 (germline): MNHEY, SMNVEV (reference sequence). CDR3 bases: TGTGCCAGCAGGACAGACAGGATAGCCTACGAGCAGTACTTC. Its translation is CASRTDRIAYEQYF.

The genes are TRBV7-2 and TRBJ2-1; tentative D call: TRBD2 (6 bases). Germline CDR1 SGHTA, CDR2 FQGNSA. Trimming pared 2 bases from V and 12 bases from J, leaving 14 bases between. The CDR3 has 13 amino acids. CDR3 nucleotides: TGTGCCAGCAGCTTAAGTGTTGGGGACTTGCAGTTCTTC. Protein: CASSLSVGDLQFF.

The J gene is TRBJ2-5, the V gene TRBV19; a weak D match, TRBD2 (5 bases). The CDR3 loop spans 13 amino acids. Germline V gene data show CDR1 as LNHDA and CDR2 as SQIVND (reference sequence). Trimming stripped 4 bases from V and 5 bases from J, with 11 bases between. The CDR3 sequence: CASSTDSGETQYF. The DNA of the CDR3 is TGTGCCAGTAGTACCGACTCGGGGGAGACCCAGTACTTC.

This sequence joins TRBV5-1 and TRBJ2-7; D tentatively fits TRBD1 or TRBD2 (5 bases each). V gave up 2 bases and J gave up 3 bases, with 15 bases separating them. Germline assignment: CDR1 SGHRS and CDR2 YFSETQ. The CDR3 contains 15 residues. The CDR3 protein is CASSFLKGDGYEQYF. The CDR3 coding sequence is TGCGCCAGCAGCTTTCTTAAAGGGGACGGCTACGAGCAGTACTTC.

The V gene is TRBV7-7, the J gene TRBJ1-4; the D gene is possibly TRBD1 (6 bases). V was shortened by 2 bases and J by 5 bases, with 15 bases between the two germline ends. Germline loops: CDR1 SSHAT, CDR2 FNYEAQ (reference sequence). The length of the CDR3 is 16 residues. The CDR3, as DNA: TGTGCCAGCAGCTTATGTACCGGGACAAAGAATGAAAAACTGTTTTTT. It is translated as CASSLCTGTKNEKLFF.

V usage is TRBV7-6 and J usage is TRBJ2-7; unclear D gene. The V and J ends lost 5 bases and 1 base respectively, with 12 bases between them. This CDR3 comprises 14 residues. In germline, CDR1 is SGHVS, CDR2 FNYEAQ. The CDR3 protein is CASSAEPDSYEQYF. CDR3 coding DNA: TGTGCCAGCAGCGCCGAGCCAGATTCCTACGAGCAGTACTTC.

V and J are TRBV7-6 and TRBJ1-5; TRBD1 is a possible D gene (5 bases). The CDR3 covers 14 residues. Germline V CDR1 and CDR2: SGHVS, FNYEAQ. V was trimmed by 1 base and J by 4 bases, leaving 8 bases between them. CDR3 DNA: TGTGCCAGCAGCTTAGTCGGGACGAATCAGCCCCAGCATTTT. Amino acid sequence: CASSLVGTNQPQHF.